Shown below are 20 T cell receptor beta chains from a single sample sequenced in a study of T cell responses to AZD1222 COVID-19 vaccine. Here immunoSEQ multiplex PCR was the method, and the copy in TCRdb shows in-frame clones only, minus some. The repertoire holds roughly 160,000 clones, with approximately 93% as singletons. Sample: peripheral blood, taken on day 0 of AZD1222 vaccination. The receptors here all came from an adult in good health.

The chain employs TRBV5-1 and TRBJ2-1, with 11 bases lining up with TRBD2. The V gene end was trimmed by 2 bases and the J gene end by 4 bases; junction bases not matched to a gene: 2. Germline CDR1 is SGHRS and CDR2 is YFSETQ. This CDR3 has 15 amino acids. The CDR3 DNA is TGCGCCAGCAGCTTACTAGCGGGGGTGTACAATGAGCAGTTCTTC. The encoded protein is CASSLLAGVYNEQFF. The full variable domain, completed using reference TRBV5-1 and TRBJ2-1, is KAGVTQTPRYLIKTRGQQVTLSCSPISGHRSVSWYQQTPGQGLQFLFEYFSETQRNKGNFPGRFSGRQFSNSRSEMNVSTLELGDSALYLCASSLLAGVYNEQFFGPGTRLTVL.

This clone was counted once. This chain links TRBV27 with TRBJ1-5; weak D call: TRBD1 (6 bases). Germline CDR1 and CDR2: MNHEY and SMNVEV (reference sequence). Trimming removed 6 bases at V and 4 bases at J, with 13 bases between. The CDR3 contains 14 residues. The CDR3 region is CASRIGGGNQPQHF. CDR3 coding DNA: TGTGCCAGCAGAATAGGGGGGGGGAATCAGCCCCAGCATTTT.

The genes are TRBV3-1 (or the pseudogene TRBV3-2) and TRBJ1-3; no firm D call. Germline CDR1 is LGHDT and CDR2 is YNNKEL (reference sequence). CDR3 length: 14 amino acids. V lost 2 bases, J lost 4 bases, and 9 bases lay in between. Here the CDR3 DNA reads TGTGCCAGCAGCCAAACTTGGCAGGGAAACACCATATATTTT. Its translation is CASSQTWQGNTIYF.

The chain has TRBV28 and TRBJ1-3; D perhaps matches TRBD1 (6 bases). The V gene's germline CDR1 is MDHEN and CDR2 SYDVKM. V dropped 7 bases and J dropped 2 bases, with 15 bases sitting between them. This CDR3 is 15 amino acids long. CDR3 sequence: CASKNPGQTGNTIYF. CDR3 nucleotide sequence: TGTGCCAGCAAAAACCCCGGACAGACTGGAAACACCATATATTTT. Drawing the rest from reference TRBV28 and TRBJ1-3, the complete variable domain is DVKVTQSSRYLVKRTGEKVFLECVQDMDHENMFWYRQDPGLGLRLIYFSYDVKMKEKGDIPEGYSVSREKKERFSLILESASTNQTSMYLCASKNPGQTGNTIYFGEGSWLTVV.

The chain uses TRBV7-8 and TRBJ1-6; D not resolved. The CDR3 has 15 amino acids. V shed 1 base and J shed 5 bases, with 9 bases lying between them. Germline loops: CDR1 SGHVS, CDR2 FQNEAQ. The CDR3 loop reads CASSLGVTHNSPLHF. The CDR3 region has the DNA TGTGCCAGCAGCTTAGGGGTTACACATAATTCACCCCTCCACTTT.

The chain employs TRBV7-9 and TRBJ2-2; possible D gene TRBD1, 6 bases. The CDR3 sequence is 15 residues long. Germline V gene sequence: CDR1 SEHNR, CDR2 FQNEAQ (reference sequence). Trimming stripped 5 bases from V and 3 bases from J, with 13 bases between. CDR3 nucleotide sequence: TGTGCCAGCAGCGACGGGACACCGTACACCGGGGAGCTGTTTTTT. Translated: CASSDGTPYTGELFF.

The sample holds one count of this clone. The chain links TRBV13 to TRBJ1-4, with D unresolved. V gave up 0 bases and J gave up 0 bases, with 8 bases separating them. The CDR3 runs to 16 residues. CDR1 and CDR2 (germline): PRHDT, FYEKMQ (reference sequence). The CDR3 DNA reads as TGTGCCAGCAGCTTAGGCCTAGGGTCAACTAATGAAAAACTGTTTTTT. Residues: CASSLGLGSTNEKLFF.

The CDR3 DNA sequence: TGTGCCAGCAGCTCAGGACAGGGGGGCTACAATGAGCAGTTCTTC. It encodes CASSSGQGGYNEQFF. The chain employs TRBV5-4 and TRBJ2-1; TRBD1 matches at 10 bases. There are 15 residues in the CDR3. The germline V gene has CDR1 SGHNT and CDR2 YYREEE (reference sequence). The junction had 3 bases not matched to a gene; V was cut back by 3 bases and J by 3 bases.

This chain connects TRBV5-6 to TRBJ1-6; TRBD1 matches at 7 bases. Losses at the gene ends were 3 bases for V and 3 bases for J; bases not matched to a gene: 9. The germline V gene encodes CDR1 SGHDT and CDR2 YYEEEE. There are 17 residues in the CDR3. CDR3 DNA: TGTGCCAGCAGCTCCCCCGACAGGGTTGGCTATAATTCACCCCTCCACTTT. It encodes CASSSPDRVGYNSPLHF. Complete variable domain (other parts from reference TRBV5-6 and TRBJ1-6): DAGVTQSPTHLIKTRGQQVTLRCSPKSGHDTVSWYQQALGQGPQFIFQYYEEEERQRGNFPDRFSGHQFPNYSSELNVNALLLGDSALYLCASSSPDRVGYNSPLHFGNGTRLTVT.

The chain joins TRBV27 to TRBJ2-2, with D hard to call. The CDR3 covers 16 residues. The germline V gene encodes CDR1 MNHEY and CDR2 SMNVEV (reference sequence). Trimming took 5 bases from V and 1 from J, leaving 14 bases between them. CDR3 sequence reads: CASSRQAPQNTGELFF. In DNA form, the CDR3 reads TGTGCCAGCAGTCGTCAAGCCCCCCAGAACACCGGGGAGCTGTTTTTT.

For the CDR3, the DNA is TGTGCCAGCAGCCAAGCCGGGACAGCTAACTATGGCTACACCTTC. Its translation: CASSQAGTANYGYTF. The chain recombines TRBV3-1 (or the pseudogene TRBV3-2) with TRBJ1-2; 7 positions agree with TRBD1. V lost 1 base and J lost 0; bases outside the gene matches: 2. The CDR3 length is 15 residues. Germline CDR1 is LGHDT and CDR2 is YNNKEL (reference sequence).

The rearrangement uses TRBV12-3 or TRBV12-4 and TRBJ1-2; 7 nucleotides match TRBD1. V was clipped by 4 bases and J by 4 bases; unmatched bases: 3. The CDR3 extends over 13 amino acids. CDR3 bases: TGTGCCAGCAGTTCCGGGACAGCCTATGGCTACACCTTC. It encodes CASSSGTAYGYTF.

The rearrangement joins TRBV7-2 to TRBJ1-5; 7 bases align to TRBD1. Germline V CDR1 and CDR2: SGHTA, FQGNSA. The V gene end was trimmed by 1 base and the J gene end by 4 bases; junction bases not matched to a gene: 10. The CDR3 is 17 amino acids. Written as DNA, the CDR3 is TGTGCCAGCAGCTTAGGGATCGGACAGGCAAGGAATCAGCCCCAGCATTTT. As protein: CASSLGIGQARNQPQHF.

For the CDR3, the DNA is TGTGCCATCAGAATAACTGAAGACTACGAGCAGTACTTC. Its translation is CAIRITEDYEQYF. The chain combines TRBV10-3 with TRBJ2-7; D is uncertain. This CDR3 has 13 amino acids. Germline V gives CDR1 ENHRY, CDR2 SYGVKD. V lost 6 bases to trimming and J lost 3 bases, with 12 bases between them.

This chain connects TRBV3-1 (or the pseudogene TRBV3-2) to TRBJ2-5, with a weak D call TRBD1 (5 bases). V was trimmed by 3 bases and J by 4 bases, leaving 12 bases between them. From germline, CDR1 is LGHDT and CDR2 YNNKEL (reference sequence). The CDR3 length is 14 residues. The CDR3 coding sequence is TGTGCCAGCAGCCATTCAGGGTGGGGAGAGACCCAGTACTTC. This encodes CASSHSGWGETQYF.

This chain uses TRBV29-1 with TRBJ2-5; 11 bases agree with TRBD2. This CDR3 comprises 14 residues. V was pared by 8 bases and J by 4 bases, with 9 bases of the junction left unmatched. Germline V gives CDR1 SQVTM, CDR2 ANQGSEA. In DNA, the CDR3 is TGCAGCTCACGGCGAACTAGCGGGGGAGAGACCCAGTACTTC. Translating it yields CSSRRTSGGETQYF.

On this clone itself: The junction and the germline gene differ at one end; a read error may be behind it. The chain joins TRBV5-8 to TRBJ2-5; perhaps TRBD2 as D (7 bases). This CDR3 is 14 amino acids long. Germline lookup yields CDR1 SGHTS and CDR2 YDEGEE. CDR3 in amino acids: CASSSPGGRENQYF. The CDR3 region has the DNA TGTGCCAGCAGCTCCCCGGGGGGCCGGGAGAACCAGTACTTC.

J is TRBJ1-1 and V is TRBV2, with D unclear. V lost 5 bases, J lost 6 bases, and 7 bases lay in between. The CDR3 runs 11 residues. Germline V CDR1 and CDR2: SNHLY, FYNNEI. The CDR3 sequence: CASSYSSEAFF. As DNA, the CDR3 is TGTGCCAGCAGTTATTCATCTGAAGCTTTCTTT.

This chain connects TRBV6-5 to TRBJ2-5; D call uncertain. V dropped 9 bases and J dropped 5 bases, with 16 bases sitting between them. Germline CDR1 is MNHEY and CDR2 is SVGAGI. The CDR3 consists of 13 residues. The CDR3 region is CASNGYLGETQYF. The CDR3 region has the DNA TGTGCCAGTAATGGGTACCTGGGGGAGACCCAGTACTTC.

The CDR3 loop reads CASSDRQGSPTYNEQFF. CDR3 sequence (DNA): TGTGCCAGCAGCGATCGACAGGGGTCCCCCACCTACAATGAGCAGTTCTTC. This chain connects TRBV2 to TRBJ2-1; 8 nucleotides match TRBD1. V lost 6 bases to trimming and J lost 2 bases; unmatched junction nucleotides: 12. Germline V gene sequence: CDR1 SNHLY, CDR2 FYNNEI. The CDR3 covers 17 residues.